The 17 T cell receptor beta chains below all came from one sample that was sequenced in a study of CD8 T cells in Susac syndrome. With random hexamers, reverse transcription was performed on about 0.5 to 1 ug of RNA. Each CDR3 protein is one row after TCRdb ran MiXCR on the immunoSEQ multiplex PCR reads. The table includes about 120,000 distinct CDR3 sequences, over 85% detected once. Sequenced material: CD8+ T cells from PBMCs. The source of these receptors is a human donor with Susac syndrome.

The chain couples TRBV2 to TRBJ1-1, with D perhaps matching TRBD1 (6 bases). CDR1 is SNHLY and CDR2 is FYNNEI in the germline V gene. This CDR3 region has 14 residues. Trimming took 8 bases from V and 0 from J, leaving 13 bases between them. The CDR3, as DNA: TGTGCCAGCGGGCTTGACAGGCTGAACACTGAAGCTTTCTTT. It translates to CASGLDRLNTEAFF.

The J gene is TRBJ2-5, the V gene TRBV7-9; D might be TRBD2 (5 bases). The CDR3 has 13 amino acids. The germline V gene encodes CDR1 SEHNR and CDR2 FQNEAQ (reference sequence). V was trimmed by 3 bases and J by 3 bases, leaving 8 bases between them. CDR3 amino acids: CASSFGLEETQYF. For the CDR3, the DNA is TGTGCCAGCAGCTTCGGACTCGAAGAGACCCAGTACTTC.

The chain carries TRBV2 and TRBJ2-5; the D is unclear. The CDR3 contains 15 residues. Germline V gene sequence: CDR1 SNHLY, CDR2 FYNNEI. Deletions cut 1 base from V and 0 bases from J, with 9 bases between. The DNA of the CDR3 is TGTGCCAGCAGTGAAGGGCCCCCGTACCAAGAGACCCAGTACTTC. Translated: CASSEGPPYQETQYF.

The gene calls are TRBV27 and TRBJ2-1; 7 bases align to TRBD1. Germline values: CDR1 MNHEY, CDR2 SMNVEV (reference sequence). J was trimmed by 0 bases and V by 5 bases; bases with no gene match: 1. The CDR3 loop spans 14 amino acids. This CDR3 is CASSAGGSYNEQFF. The DNA for the CDR3 is TGTGCCAGCAGTGCAGGGGGCTCCTACAATGAGCAGTTCTTC.

The chain employs TRBV9 and TRBJ2-1; TRBD2 matches 8 bases. The germline V gene encodes CDR1 SGDLS and CDR2 YYNGEE. This CDR3 contains 13 residues. V was clipped by 6 bases and J by 12 bases; unmatched bases: 11. The CDR3, as DNA: TGTGCCAGCAACCCCGGGGGGGAAACAGGGCAGTTCTTC. Amino acid sequence: CASNPGGETGQFF.

The chain links TRBV9 to TRBJ1-1; 10 nucleotides line up with TRBD1. The germline V gene has CDR1 SGDLS and CDR2 YYNGEE. CDR3 length: 15 residues. V gave up 5 bases and J gave up 3 bases; unmatched junction bases: 7. CDR3 DNA sequence: TGTGCCAGCAGTGGGACAGGGGCCGCGGACACTGAAGCTTTCTTT. It specifies CASSGTGAADTEAFF. Combining the CDR3 with reference TRBV9 and TRBJ1-1 gives the whole variable domain DSGVTQTPKHLITATGQRVTLRCSPRSGDLSVYWYQQSLDQGLQFLIQYYNGEERAKGNILERFSAQQFPDLHSELNLSSLELGDSALYFCASSGTGAADTEAFFGQGTRLTVV.

The chain has TRBV2 and TRBJ2-1, with D possibly being TRBD1 or TRBD2 (5 bases each). This CDR3 comprises 15 residues. The V gene lost 4 bases and the J gene lost 5 bases, with 15 bases spanning the gap. Germline V lookup: CDR1 SNHLY, CDR2 FYNNEI. Here the CDR3 DNA reads TGTGCCAGCAGTGGCTTGGGGACGCCGAACAATGAGCAGTTCTTC. Protein product: CASSGLGTPNNEQFF.

The genes are TRBV25-1 and TRBJ1-1, with 7 bases lining up with TRBD1. This CDR3 is built from 15 residues. Germline trimming cut 6 bases from V and 6 bases from J; bases unmatched to any gene: 13. Per germline, CDR1 MGHDK and CDR2 SYGVNS. The CDR3 DNA sequence: TGTGCCAGCAGGGGCTGGGACAGACGGGAGGCTGAAGCTTTCTTT. Protein: CASRGWDRREAEAFF.

The chain links TRBV27 to TRBJ1-4; possible D gene TRBD1, 6 bases. V lost 3 bases, J lost 6 bases, and 17 bases lay in between. Germline CDR1 is MNHEY and CDR2 is SMNVEV (reference sequence). The length of the CDR3 is 16 residues. CDR3 sequence (DNA): TGTGCCAGCAGTTTCTCGGGGGAGGGGGTGGATGAAAAACTGTTTTTT. Its translation is CASSFSGEGVDEKLFF.

This clonotype was recorded once. The V gene is TRBV20-1, the J gene TRBJ2-7; 7 positions agree with TRBD1. Germline trimming cut 4 bases from V and 0 bases from J; bases unmatched to any gene: 3. Germline-derived CDR1 and CDR2 are DFQATT and SNEGSKA (reference sequence). The CDR3 has 13 amino acids. Here the CDR3 DNA reads TGCAGTGCTACGGACAGGAACTCCTACGAGCAGTACTTC. Translation: CSATDRNSYEQYF.

Of note for this clonotype: Mismatch with germline at one junction end may stem from a read error. This rearrangement joins TRBV5-1 to TRBJ1-1; the D is unclear. Germline CDR1 reads SGHRS; CDR2 reads YFSETQ. CDR3 size: 15 residues. The CDR3 region is CASSLAGSMNTEAFF. The CDR3, as DNA: TGCGCCAGCAGTTTGGCGGGAAGTATGAACACTGAAGCTTTCTTT.

The chain uses TRBV10-3 and TRBJ2-1; D not certain. The V and J ends lost 4 bases and 3 bases respectively, with 13 bases between them. This CDR3 contains 15 residues. Germline lookup yields CDR1 ENHRY and CDR2 SYGVKD. The CDR3 sequence: CAISARGPDYNEQFF. CDR3 coding DNA: TGTGCCATCAGTGCCCGCGGCCCCGACTACAATGAGCAGTTCTTC.

V gene TRBV27 combines with J gene TRBJ1-1; no clear D. CDR1 and CDR2 from the germline V gene are MNHEY and SMNVEV (reference sequence). Trimming stripped 0 bases from V and 7 bases from J, with 18 bases between. The CDR3 is 16 amino acids. CDR3 in DNA: TGTGCCAGCAGTTTATCATCTGAGGGAGGTTTTGGTGAAGCTTTCTTT. Residues: CASSLSSEGGFGEAFF.

The CDR3: CASSEGPRNTEAFF. As DNA, the CDR3 is TGCGCCAGCAGCGAGGGACCAAGGAACACTGAAGCTTTCTTT. This sequence joins TRBV5-1 and TRBJ1-1, with D perhaps matching TRBD1 (5 bases). V lost 4 bases and J lost 1, with 11 bases in between. CDR1 and CDR2 from the germline V gene are SGHRS and YFSETQ. CDR3 length equals 14 residues. Full variable domain (outside the CDR3, taken from reference TRBV5-1 and TRBJ1-1): KAGVTQTPRYLIKTRGQQVTLSCSPISGHRSVSWYQQTPGQGLQFLFEYFSETQRNKGNFPGRFSGRQFSNSRSEMNVSTLELGDSALYLCASSEGPRNTEAFFGQGTRLTVV.

The chain has TRBV4-1 and TRBJ1-2; TRBD1 might be the D (5 bases). Trimming left V 4 bases short and J 5 bases short, with 20 bases between. This CDR3 spans 16 amino acids. CDR1 and CDR2 from the germline V gene are MGHRA and YSYEKL. The DNA for the CDR3 is TGCGCCAGCAGCCCGGGACCGGCATTTCCTATGTATGGCTACACCTTC. Its protein product is CASSPGPAFPMYGYTF.

This rearrangement joins TRBV30 to TRBJ2-1, with D uncertain. CDR1 and CDR2 (germline): GTSNPN, SVGIG (reference sequence). The CDR3 totals 13 residues. V was clipped by 3 bases and J by 9 bases, with 15 bases between them. CDR3 in DNA: TGTGCCTGGAGCCATGGGCTCCTTAGTGAGCAGTTCTTC. Translation: CAWSHGLLSEQFF. The variable domain in full, with the rest retrieved from reference TRBV30 and TRBJ2-1, is SQTIHQWPATLVQPVGSPLSLECTVEGTSNPNLYWYRQAAGRGLQLLFYSVGIGQISSEVPQNLSASRPQDRQFILSSKKLLLSDSGFYLCAWSHGLLSEQFFGPGTRLTVL.

V gene TRBV15 combines with J gene TRBJ1-3, with a weak D call TRBD1 (6 bases). The V and J ends lost 1 base and 4 bases respectively, with 14 bases between them. Germline CDR1 and CDR2: LNHNV and YYDKDF (reference sequence). This CDR3 contains 16 residues. As DNA, the CDR3 is TGTGCCACCAGCAGAGGCTTACAGGGTACGGGAAACACCATATATTTT. Its protein is CATSRGLQGTGNTIYF.